One sample yielded the 27 T cell receptor beta chains listed below, sequenced in a study of cytotoxic CD8 clonotypes in ibrutinib-treated CLL. TCRdb's table, derived via immunoSEQ multiplex PCR, lists solely in-frame clones and lacks some. Among under 150,000 clones listed, 75% to 95% were seen once. The material was PBMCs, obtained after 12 months of ibrutinib treatment. The receptors stem from a human donor with chronic lymphocytic leukemia.

This CDR3 is CASSRGPGEATNEKLFF. CDR3 coding DNA: TGTGCCAGCTCACGGGGACCAGGGGAAGCAACTAATGAAAAACTGTTTTTT. The chain carries TRBV18 and TRBJ1-4; weak D call: TRBD1 (6 bases). V was pared by 4 bases and J by 0 bases, with 15 bases between. Germline CDR1 and CDR2: KGHSH and LQKENI. There are 17 residues in the CDR3.

Of note for this clone: The same CDR3 also results from other DNA sequences found in this sample. V gene TRBV5-1 combines with J gene TRBJ2-5; no clear D gene. The CDR3 is 14 residues long. Germline CDR1 reads SGHRS; CDR2 reads YFSETQ. The V and J ends lost 0 bases and 3 bases respectively, with 9 bases between them. CDR3 nucleotide sequence: TGCGCCAGCAGCTTGGCCCTGGTTGAAGAGACCCAGTACTTC. Its translation is CASSLALVEETQYF.

The V and J genes are TRBV5-1 and TRBJ1-3; D may be TRBD1 (5 bases). V dropped 4 bases and J dropped 3 bases, with 14 bases sitting between them. This CDR3 spans 15 amino acids. The germline V gene encodes CDR1 SGHRS and CDR2 YFSETQ. The CDR3 bases are TGCGCCAGCAGCAGATGGGGGACTAATGGAAACACCATATATTTT. Protein sequence: CASSRWGTNGNTIYF.

J is TRBJ2-2 and V is TRBV7-9; no definite D call. Germline V gives CDR1 SEHNR, CDR2 FQNEAQ (reference sequence). The CDR3 runs to 16 residues. The V end lost 1 base, the J end lost 1 base, and 10 bases lay between the germline ends. The CDR3 loop reads CASSLGLSLNTGELFF. Here the CDR3 DNA reads TGTGCCAGCAGCTTAGGCCTGTCATTGAACACCGGGGAGCTGTTTTTT.

The chain couples TRBV13 to TRBJ2-3, with 11 bases aligning to TRBD2. Losses at the gene ends were 0 bases for V and 4 bases for J; bases not matched to a gene: 3. Germline loops: CDR1 PRHDT, CDR2 FYEKMQ (reference sequence). The length of the CDR3 is 16 residues. The CDR3 DNA follows: TGTGCCAGCAGCTTAGGCCAACTAGCGGGAGCAGATACGCAGTATTTT. Translation: CASSLGQLAGADTQYF.

The rearrangement joins TRBV10-3 to TRBJ2-7, with a weak D call TRBD1 (6 bases). Germline V gives CDR1 ENHRY, CDR2 SYGVKD. Trimming stripped 10 bases from V and 0 bases from J, with 16 bases between. This CDR3 comprises 14 residues. This CDR3 is CATAPQGSSYEQYF. As DNA, the CDR3 is TGTGCCACAGCCCCCCAGGGGAGCTCCTACGAGCAGTACTTC.

The chain combines TRBV5-1 with TRBJ2-3, with 8 bases that match TRBD1. From germline, CDR1 is SGHRS and CDR2 YFSETQ. The CDR3 consists of 15 residues. Trimming cost V 7 bases and J 2 bases; bases outside gene matches: 9. The CDR3 nucleotides read TGCGCCAGCTACTCGACAGGGGCCTCCACAGATACGCAGTATTTT. It codes for CASYSTGASTDTQYF.

This clone was detected only once. The chain recombines TRBV4-2 with TRBJ2-7, with 8 bases that match TRBD1. Per the germline V gene, CDR1 is LGHNA and CDR2 is YNFKEQ. V lost 1 base to trimming and J lost 2 bases; unmatched junction nucleotides: 13. The CDR3 covers 18 residues. CDR3 in amino acids: CASSQVVGGRQGPYEQYF. The DNA of the CDR3 is TGTGCCAGCAGCCAAGTCGTAGGAGGTAGACAGGGGCCCTACGAGCAGTACTTC.

The table lists this clone with a few counts. Here the CDR3 reads CASSLGQALTYGYTF. The CDR3 region has the DNA TGTGCCAGCAGTTTGGGGCAGGCGCTGACCTATGGCTACACCTTC. The gene calls are TRBV28 and TRBJ1-2, with D perhaps matching TRBD1 (5 bases). In germline, CDR1 is MDHEN, CDR2 SYDVKM. This CDR3 is 15 amino acids long. The germline V and J ends were trimmed by 3 bases and 4 bases, with 15 bases remaining between them.

This clone has a handful of counts. The chain recombines TRBV28 with TRBJ2-1; D call uncertain. V dropped 5 bases and J dropped 7 bases, with 6 bases sitting between them. The CDR3 is 11 amino acids. Germline V gives CDR1 MDHEN, CDR2 SYDVKM. The CDR3 bases are TGTGCCAGCAGTGACGGGAATGAGCAGTTCTTC. Translated, it gives CASSDGNEQFF.

This clone has just a few counts. The V and J genes are TRBV11-2 and TRBJ1-1, with 10 bases that match TRBD1. The germline V gene has CDR1 SGHAT and CDR2 FQNNGV. The CDR3 covers 13 residues. V shed 5 bases and J 10 bases; nucleotides not matched to a gene: 7. DNA for the CDR3: TGTGCCAGCAGCGAGGGACAGGGGATCCGAGCTTTCTTT. Encoded protein: CASSEGQGIRAFF.

The V and J genes are TRBV5-8 and TRBJ2-5; D call uncertain. The length of the CDR3 is 15 residues. Trimming stripped 0 bases from V and 3 bases from J, with 12 bases between. CDR1 is SGHTS and CDR2 is YDEGEE in the germline V gene. CDR3 coding DNA: TGTGCCAGCAGCTTGGCCTTACGTATGGAAGAGACCCAGTACTTC. This encodes CASSLALRMEETQYF.

The chain is built from TRBV18 and TRBJ2-7; TRBD1 aligns across 8 bases. CDR3 size: 15 residues. Germline loops: CDR1 KGHSH, CDR2 LQKENI. Trimming cost V 3 bases and J 5 bases; bases outside gene matches: 9. DNA of the CDR3: TGTGCCAGCTCACCTCAGGGGGCCGGGGGCCACGAGCAGTACTTC. It yields the protein CASSPQGAGGHEQYF.

This clone was counted once. The rearrangement links TRBV6-5 to TRBJ2-1; unclear D gene. The germline CDR1 and CDR2 sequences are MNHEY and SVGAGI. This CDR3 comprises 13 residues. Trimming pared 0 bases from V and 7 bases from J, leaving 7 bases between. DNA for the CDR3: TGTGCCAGCAGTTACTCCTTTGAAAATGAGCAGTTCTTC. It translates to CASSYSFENEQFF.

This chain uses TRBV6-6 with TRBJ2-1, with D hard to call. Germline assignment: CDR1 MNHNY and CDR2 SVGAGI (reference sequence). The CDR3 covers 15 residues. With 10 bases removed from V and 7 bases from J, the gap between germline ends came to 23 bases. CDR3 sequence: CATSVTLNLGNEQFF. CDR3 nucleotide sequence: TGTGCCACCTCAGTGACTCTAAACCTGGGGAATGAGCAGTTCTTC.

This clone was counted a single time. The CDR3 coding sequence is TGTGCCAGCGGTACGACTAGCGGCGCAGATACGCAGTATTTT. This translates into CASGTTSGADTQYF. The rearrangement joins TRBV19 to TRBJ2-3; TRBD2 agrees at 9 bases. Germline trimming cut 9 bases from V and 4 bases from J; bases unmatched to any gene: 8. The CDR3 is made up of 14 amino acids. Per germline, CDR1 LNHDA and CDR2 SQIVND (reference sequence).

The rearrangement links TRBV12-5 to TRBJ2-2; no reliable D call. Germline V gene sequence: CDR1 LGHNT, CDR2 FRNRAP. Trimming cost V 1 base and J 6 bases, with 9 bases left between them. The CDR3 runs to 14 residues. CDR3 sequence: CASGLGGQAGELFF. The CDR3 bases are TGTGCTAGTGGTTTGGGAGGCCAGGCCGGGGAGCTGTTTTTT.

The chain is built from TRBV6-1 and TRBJ2-7; D gene unclear. Trimming left V 2 bases short and J 3 bases short, with 8 bases between. The CDR3 totals 13 residues. Germline V gene sequence: CDR1 MNHNS, CDR2 SASEGT. CDR3 nucleotide sequence: TGTGCCAGCAGTGAAACGGGCTTCTACGAGCAGTACTTC. Translating gives CASSETGFYEQYF.

In its sample, this clone was seen a few times. Other DNA sequences within the sample encode an identical CDR3. V is TRBV6-5 and J is TRBJ2-1; possible D gene TRBD1, 5 bases. The CDR3 totals 12 residues. Between the trimmed V and J ends, which lost 6 bases and 4 bases, there was a span of 7 bases. From germline, CDR1 is MNHEY and CDR2 SVGAGI. CDR3 DNA: TGTGCCAGCAGATCAGGGTACAATGAGCAGTTCTTC. This translates into CASRSGYNEQFF.

The chain carries TRBV27 and TRBJ2-7; D unresolved. Per the germline V gene, CDR1 is MNHEY and CDR2 is SMNVEV (reference sequence). The V gene lost 5 bases and the J gene lost 7 bases, with 18 bases spanning the gap. The CDR3 is made up of 14 amino acids. CDR3 bases: TGTGCCAGCAGTAATCGATATGACGCCTTGGAGCAGTACTTC. This sequence encodes CASSNRYDALEQYF.

The chain links TRBV2 to TRBJ1-4, with no clear D. The CDR3 is 12 amino acids. Trimming took 4 bases from V and 7 from J, leaving 7 bases between them. CDR1 and CDR2 (germline): SNHLY, FYNNEI. The CDR3 coding sequence is TGTGCCAGCAGTGGAATTAGTGAAAAACTGTTTTTT. It is translated as CASSGISEKLFF.

Remarks on this clone: A junction end diverges from the germline sequence, so it may reflect a read error. The chain is built from TRBV7-7 and TRBJ2-3, with D uncertain. Germline values: CDR1 SSHAT, CDR2 FNYEAQ (reference sequence). The length of the CDR3 is 13 residues. The CDR3 is CASSLESTDTQYF. The CDR3 DNA reads TGTGCTAGCAGCTTAGAGTCTACAGATACGCAGTATTTT.

The chain couples TRBV4-3 to TRBJ1-4; no firm D call. V was clipped by 0 bases and J by 9 bases, with 2 bases between them. The germline V gene has CDR1 LGHNA and CDR2 YSLEER. This CDR3 has 11 amino acids. The CDR3 DNA is TGCGCCAGCAGCCAAGACCAAAAACTGTTTTTT. Translation gives CASSQDQKLFF.

The V call is TRBV19, the J call TRBJ1-1; 11 nucleotides align to TRBD1. Germline V gene lookup returns CDR1 LNHDA and CDR2 SQIVND (reference sequence). The CDR3 runs 15 residues. V shed 3 bases, J shed 1 base, and the junction held 1 base outside the gene matches. The CDR3 DNA is TGTGCCAGTAGTATTGGACAGGGGGCGAACACTGAAGCTTTCTTT. It yields the protein CASSIGQGANTEAFF.

J is TRBJ2-1 and V is TRBV27; D ambiguous. V was shortened by 2 bases and J by 8 bases, with 10 bases between the two germline ends. The CDR3 runs to 13 residues. Per the germline V gene, CDR1 is MNHEY and CDR2 is SMNVEV (reference sequence). The CDR3 DNA reads TGTGCCAGCAGTTTAAGACGTGGAGATGAGCAGTTCTTC. It is translated as CASSLRRGDEQFF.

This clone was observed a single time. The chain combines TRBV4-3 with TRBJ2-5; 7 bases are a match to TRBD1. V gave up 0 bases and J gave up 2 bases; unmatched junction bases: 9. Germline V gene sequence: CDR1 LGHNA, CDR2 YSLEER. The CDR3 sequence is 17 residues long. CDR3 in DNA: TGCGCCAGCAGCCAAGATGGGGCAGGGGGTTGGCAAGAGACCCAGTACTTC. It codes for CASSQDGAGGWQETQYF.

The chain links TRBV18 to TRBJ2-5, with no clear D. This CDR3 spans 15 amino acids. Germline-derived CDR1 and CDR2 are KGHSH and LQKENI. The V and J ends lost 0 bases and 2 bases respectively, with 10 bases between them. In nucleotides, the CDR3 is TGTGCCAGCTCACCACCGGTCTCAGAGCAAGAGACCCAGTACTTC. Its protein is CASSPPVSEQETQYF.